Following are 27 T cell receptor beta chains from one sample sequenced in a study of Graves' ophthalmopathy and Graves' hyperthyroidism. Using RNA transcripts, the TCR beta CDR3 regions were amplified. RT-PCR in the first round used HTBI primers; a second-round multiplex PCR followed. TCRdb called the multiplex PCR reads again in MiXCR, with one record for every CDR3 protein. Of about 400,000 distinct CDR3 sequences in the sample, 15% to 20% are singletons; the top ten hold about 1.4%. Material for sequencing was peripheral blood. The origin of the receptors is a woman in her late teens or twenties with Graves' ophthalmopathy.

This clonotype was detected ten times or more. The chain joins TRBV6-2 or TRBV6-3 to TRBJ1-1, with D hard to call. Germline CDR1 reads MNHEY; CDR2 reads SVGEGT. The CDR3 contains 14 residues. The germline V and J ends were trimmed by 6 bases and 7 bases, with 18 bases remaining between them. DNA for the CDR3: TGTGCCAGCAGCCCATGGGCGCTGGGGAGTGAAGCTTTCTTT. Protein: CASSPWALGSEAFF.

This clonotype was counted many times. The J gene is TRBJ2-2, the V gene TRBV7-9; 13 bases are a match to TRBD2. This CDR3 has 17 residues. The V and J ends lost 5 bases and 1 base, in that order; junction bases with no gene match: 4. The V gene's germline CDR1 is SEHNR and CDR2 FQNEAQ (reference sequence). The CDR3 sequence is CASSRRTSGGNTGELFF. The CDR3 DNA is TGTGCCAGCAGCCGTAGGACTAGCGGGGGGAACACCGGGGAGCTGTTTTTT. Full variable domain (missing parts from reference TRBV7-9 and TRBJ2-2): DTGVSQNPRHKITKRGQNVTFRCDPISEHNRLYWYRQTLGQGPEFLTYFQNEAQLEKSRLLSDRFSAERPKGSFSTLEIQRTEQGDSAMYLCASSRRTSGGNTGELFFGEGSRLTVL.

This clonotype occurred many times. The gene calls are TRBV28 and TRBJ2-5; TRBD2 aligns across 8 bases. The junction had 2 bases not matched to a gene; V was cut back by 2 bases and J by 0 bases. The CDR3 consists of 15 residues. From germline, CDR1 is MDHEN and CDR2 SYDVKM. The CDR3 DNA reads as TGTGCCAGCAGTTTAGCGCGGGGGGACCAAGAGACCCAGTACTTC. It yields the protein CASSLARGDQETQYF. Full variable domain (remainder filled in from reference TRBV28 and TRBJ2-5): DVKVTQSSRYLVKRTGEKVFLECVQDMDHENMFWYRQDPGLGLRLIYFSYDVKMKEKGDIPEGYSVSREKKERFSLILESASTNQTSMYLCASSLARGDQETQYFGPGTRLLVL.

CDR3 bases: TGTGCCAGCAGTTACAGGATAGCGGGCTACCTGGGAGAGACCCAGTACTTC. Translated: CASSYRIAGYLGETQYF. This chain connects TRBV6-2 or TRBV6-3 to TRBJ2-5; 7 nucleotides agree with TRBD2. Germline CDR1 and CDR2: MNHEY and SVGEGT. V shed 2 bases, J shed 4 bases, and the junction held 13 bases outside the gene matches. The CDR3 totals 17 residues.

This clonotype was detected many times. V is TRBV6-1 and J is TRBJ2-7, with 7 bases aligning to TRBD1. Germline V lookup: CDR1 MNHNS, CDR2 SASEGT. The CDR3 totals 13 residues. V was clipped by 5 bases and J by 2 bases; unmatched bases: 3. The CDR3 reads CASSRGQPYEQYF. The CDR3 DNA sequence: TGTGCCAGCAGTCGGGGACAGCCCTACGAGCAGTACTTC.

This clonotype came up many times. The chain carries TRBV28 and TRBJ2-7, with D unclear. The V end lost 3 bases, the J end lost 4 bases, and 13 bases lay between the germline ends. This CDR3 has 14 amino acids. CDR1 and CDR2 from the germline V gene are MDHEN and SYDVKM. The CDR3 protein is CASSFSILPYEQYF. CDR3 DNA: TGTGCCAGCAGTTTCTCTATTCTTCCTTACGAGCAGTACTTC.

This clonotype has at least ten counts. This sequence joins TRBV27 and TRBJ2-7; D tentatively reads TRBD1 or TRBD2 (5 bases each). V dropped 6 bases and J dropped 0 bases, with 12 bases sitting between them. The CDR3 length is 14 residues. Germline CDR1 is MNHEY and CDR2 is SMNVEV (reference sequence). The CDR3 sequence is CASSYGTDSYEQYF. For the CDR3, the DNA is TGTGCCAGCAGCTACGGGACGGACTCCTACGAGCAGTACTTC.

This clonotype was detected many times. The rearrangement joins TRBV6-2 or TRBV6-3 to TRBJ1-2, with TRBD1 identical over 12 bases. The trim removed 0 bases at V and 7 bases at J, leaving 12 bases unmatched. Germline assignment: CDR1 MNHEY and CDR2 SVGEGT. The length of the CDR3 is 18 residues. CDR3 sequence reads: CASSYSISGQGARSGYTF. CDR3 coding DNA: TGTGCCAGCAGTTACTCGATTTCGGGACAGGGGGCCCGGAGTGGCTACACCTTC.

Ten or more counts support this clonotype. The J gene is TRBJ1-2, the V gene TRBV10-2, with no clear D. V lost 0 bases to trimming and J lost 1 base, with 12 bases between them. The CDR3 sequence is 16 residues long. CDR1 and CDR2 from the germline V gene are WSHSY and SAAADI. CDR3 loop: CASSESRVLRNYGYTF. The DNA of the CDR3 is TGCGCCAGCAGTGAGTCGAGGGTCCTACGTAACTATGGCTACACCTTC.

The sample holds many counts of this clonotype. This chain links TRBV28 with TRBJ2-7; D is possibly TRBD2 (5 bases). Germline CDR1 MDHEN, CDR2 SYDVKM. V was shortened by 8 bases and J by 2 bases, with 7 bases between the two germline ends. The CDR3 totals 11 residues. The CDR3 coding sequence is TGTGCCAGCGTCGGGGCCTACGAGCAGTACTTC. As protein: CASVGAYEQYF.

The chain uses TRBV15 and TRBJ2-4; D is perhaps TRBD2 (6 bases). Germline loops: CDR1 LNHNV, CDR2 YYDKDF (reference sequence). The CDR3 extends over 16 amino acids. Trimming removed 1 base from V and 6 bases from J, with 16 bases in between. Here the CDR3 DNA reads TGTGCCACCAGCAGAGTACCCTATCAGGAGGGAAACATTCAGTACTTC. Residues: CATSRVPYQEGNIQYF.

This clonotype has at least ten counts. This chain uses TRBV12-3 or TRBV12-4 with TRBJ1-2, with D unclear. This CDR3 region has 11 residues. V was shortened by 6 bases and J by 12 bases, with 14 bases between the two germline ends. The DNA of the CDR3 is TGTGCCAGCAGCTACGGACGAGACCACACCTTC. Its protein is CASSYGRDHTF.

This clonotype has a count of ten or more. The rearrangement links TRBV25-1 to TRBJ2-7, with a possible D match to TRBD1 (5 bases). Trimming took 6 bases from V and 1 from J, leaving 7 bases between them. The CDR3 is 12 amino acids. Germline V gene lookup returns CDR1 MGHDK and CDR2 SYGVNS. CDR3 DNA: TGTGCCAGCAGGAACAGGTCCTACGAGCAGTACTTC. It yields the protein CASRNRSYEQYF.

This clonotype was detected many times. This chain connects TRBV9 to TRBJ2-5; 8 nucleotides line up with TRBD2. Germline V CDR1 and CDR2: SGDLS, YYNGEE. There are 18 residues in the CDR3. V dropped 1 base and J dropped 4; count of bases not matched to a gene: 15. The CDR3 sequence: CASSVIGSPGGPRETQYF. The CDR3 DNA reads as TGTGCCAGCAGCGTAATTGGATCGCCGGGAGGGCCCCGAGAGACCCAGTACTTC. Full variable domain (rest looked up from reference TRBV9 and TRBJ2-5): DSGVTQTPKHLITATGQRVTLRCSPRSGDLSVYWYQQSLDQGLQFLIQYYNGEERAKGNILERFSAQQFPDLHSELNLSSLELGDSALYFCASSVIGSPGGPRETQYFGPGTRLLVL.

This clonotype was counted many times. The chain links TRBV29-1 to TRBJ2-7; TRBD1 matches 11 bases. Germline V lookup: CDR1 SQVTM, CDR2 ANQGSEA. V gave up 5 bases and J gave up 6 bases; unmatched junction bases: 9. The CDR3 loop spans 14 amino acids. The chain's CDR3 is CSVLGTGGFSEQYF. CDR3 coding DNA: TGCAGCGTTCTCGGGACAGGGGGTTTCTCCGAGCAGTACTTC.

This clonotype was seen ten or more times. The V gene is TRBV4-3, the J gene TRBJ2-7, with 7 bases matching TRBD2. This CDR3 region has 14 residues. V shed 0 bases, J shed 2 bases, and the junction held 1 base outside the gene matches. Germline V gives CDR1 LGHNA, CDR2 YSLEER. The CDR3 region has the DNA TGCGCCAGCAGCCAAGACCGGGGGGCCTACGAGCAGTACTTC. It codes for CASSQDRGAYEQYF.

This clonotype came up many times. The chain recombines TRBV15 with TRBJ2-5, with 9 bases aligning to TRBD1. After removal of 0 bases from V and 2 bases from J, the junction contained 4 bases not matched to a gene. CDR1 is LNHNV and CDR2 is YYDKDF in the germline V gene (reference sequence). The length of the CDR3 is 16 residues. CDR3 loop: CATSRETGGRQETQYF. For the CDR3, the DNA is TGTGCCACCAGCAGAGAGACAGGGGGGAGGCAAGAGACCCAGTACTTC.

This clonotype came up many times. The rearrangement joins TRBV6-2 or TRBV6-3 to TRBJ2-5; possibly TRBD2 for D (6 bases). Trimming removed 0 bases from V and 7 bases from J, with 9 bases in between. Germline-derived CDR1 and CDR2 are MNHEY and SVGEGT. The CDR3 is 13 residues long. CDR3 in DNA: TGTGCCAGCAGTTACTCCCACGGGGGGACCCAGTACTTC. This translates into CASSYSHGGTQYF.

V gene TRBV6-1 combines with J gene TRBJ2-7; TRBD2 matches at 12 bases. Germline-derived CDR1 and CDR2 are MNHNS and SASEGT. V was pared by 4 bases and J by 7 bases, with 20 bases of the junction left unmatched. This CDR3 spans 19 amino acids. CDR3 loop: CASSVLPQTSGSWAREQYF. The CDR3 region has the DNA TGTGCCAGCAGTGTATTGCCGCAGACTAGCGGGAGTTGGGCTCGAGAGCAGTACTTC.

This clonotype was counted many times. A read error is possible here, since a much larger clone lies one base away. The chain has TRBV12-3 or TRBV12-4 and TRBJ2-7; 10 nucleotides align to TRBD1. The CDR3 runs 13 residues. J lost 3 bases, V lost 6 bases, and 2 bases had no gene match. The CDR3 DNA follows: TGTGCCAGCAGGGACAGGGGGAACTACGAGCAGTACTTC. It specifies CASRDRGNYEQYF.

This clonotype was detected ten times or more. V and J are TRBV5-5 and TRBJ1-1; D gene unclear. There are 15 residues in the CDR3. V shed 0 bases and J shed 6 bases, with 15 bases lying between them. Germline assignment: CDR1 SGHKS and CDR2 YYEKEE (reference sequence). The CDR3 bases are TGTGCCAGCAGCTTGGCCAGCTCCCGTCCGGCTGAAGCTTTCTTT. Protein sequence: CASSLASSRPAEAFF.

This clonotype was observed at least ten times. The chain links TRBV19 to TRBJ1-1; no reliable D call. CDR3 length: 14 residues. CDR1 and CDR2 from the germline V gene are LNHDA and SQIVND (reference sequence). The V end lost 5 bases, the J end lost 0 bases, and 10 bases lay between the germline ends. CDR3: CASSEVGLNTEAFF. The CDR3 region has the DNA TGTGCCAGTAGTGAGGTCGGATTGAACACTGAAGCTTTCTTT. Combining the CDR3 with reference TRBV19 and TRBJ1-1 gives the whole variable domain DGGITQSPKYLFRKEGQNVTLSCEQNLNHDAMYWYRQDPGQGLRLIYYSQIVNDFQKGDIAEGYSVSREKKESFPLTVTSAQKNPTAFYLCASSEVGLNTEAFFGQGTRLTVV.

This clonotype was detected many times. The rearrangement joins TRBV20-1 to TRBJ2-6; the D is unclear. V gave up 3 bases and J gave up 6 bases, with 12 bases separating them. CDR3 length equals 14 residues. From germline, CDR1 is DFQATT and CDR2 SNEGSKA (reference sequence). CDR3 bases: TGCAGTGCTAGTAGGTTGGCCGCGGCCAACGTCCTGACTTTC. Its translation is CSASRLAAANVLTF.

This clonotype was detected ten times or more. This rearrangement joins TRBV10-1 to TRBJ1-1; D uncertain. The CDR3 runs 15 residues. V was shortened by 6 bases and J by 0 bases, with 14 bases between the two germline ends. Germline-derived CDR1 and CDR2 are WNHNN and SYGVQD (reference sequence). CDR3: CASRGQNFMNTEAFF. The DNA for the CDR3 is TGCGCCAGCAGGGGCCAGAATTTTATGAACACTGAAGCTTTCTTT.

This clonotype was seen ten or more times. The rearrangement joins TRBV6-1 to TRBJ2-7; unclear D gene. The V gene lost 3 bases and the J gene lost 6 bases, with 12 bases spanning the gap. The CDR3 loop spans 13 amino acids. Germline loops: CDR1 MNHNS, CDR2 SASEGT. CDR3 DNA sequence: TGTGCCAGCAGTGAGTGGCCTCTCAGCGAGCAGTACTTC. Translated: CASSEWPLSEQYF.

The chain links TRBV2 to TRBJ1-1, with 10 bases identical to TRBD1. This CDR3 has 14 residues. CDR1 is SNHLY, CDR2 FYNNEI, per germline. Trimming cost V 6 bases and J 3 bases; bases outside gene matches: 4. The CDR3 bases are TGTGCCAGCAGGGGGACAGGGGTCGACACTGAAGCTTTCTTT. Encoded protein: CASRGTGVDTEAFF.

This clonotype occurred many times. The junction does not match germline at one end; this may be a read error. The V gene is TRBV14, the J gene TRBJ2-7; no definite D call. Germline CDR1 is SGHDN and CDR2 is FVKESK. CDR3 size: 15 residues. This chain's CDR3 is CASGQRDPFSYEQYF. In DNA, the CDR3 is TGTGCCAGCGGCCAAAGGGATCCTTTTTCCTACGAGCAGTACTTC.